The 17 T cell receptor beta chains listed next were all sequenced from one sample in a study of OX40 agonist ivuxolimab in advanced cancers. Profiled with immunoSEQ multiplex PCR; TCRdb holds only in-frame clones, not every one. The table has 66,000 or so clones, roughly four fifths seen once. The specimen was CD4+ or CD8+ T cells sorted from blood, collected in a trial of the OX40 agonist ivuxolimab. The receptors stem from an adult with an advanced solid tumor such as melanoma, head and neck, liver or kidney cancer.

The CDR3 bases are TGTGCCAGTAAGGAACACCTGAACACTGAAGCTTTCTTT. Protein product: CASKEHLNTEAFF. This chain connects TRBV19 to TRBJ1-1; D is ambiguous. The CDR3 sequence is 13 residues long. Germline values: CDR1 LNHDA, CDR2 SQIVND (reference sequence). The ends were cut back, 7 bases at V and 0 bases at J, with 9 bases in the middle.

This clone showed up just once. The V gene is TRBV5-4, the J gene TRBJ2-1; 7 nucleotides agree with TRBD1. The CDR3 consists of 16 residues. Trimming removed 3 bases from V and 0 bases from J; junction bases left unmatched: 6. The V gene's germline CDR1 is SGHNT and CDR2 YYREEE (reference sequence). The CDR3 nucleotides are TGTGCCAGCAGCTCCTCGACAGGGAGCTCCTACAATGAGCAGTTCTTC. Translation: CASSSSTGSSYNEQFF.

The rearrangement joins TRBV4-2 to TRBJ2-7; D is undetermined. Between the trimmed V and J ends, which lost 9 bases and 3 bases, there was a span of 18 bases. There are 14 residues in the CDR3. Germline V gene lookup returns CDR1 LGHNA and CDR2 YNFKEQ. This CDR3 is CASRNGPGDYEQYF. The CDR3 coding sequence is TGTGCCAGTCGAAATGGCCCAGGCGACTACGAGCAGTACTTC.

The gene calls are TRBV5-1 and TRBJ1-6; D is undetermined. Between the trimmed V and J ends, which lost 0 bases and 7 bases, there was a span of 8 bases. From germline, CDR1 is SGHRS and CDR2 YFSETQ. The CDR3 is 14 amino acids. The CDR3 DNA reads TGCGCCAGCAGCTTGGGGGTGGGGAATTCACCCCTCCACTTT. It specifies CASSLGVGNSPLHF.

The gene calls are TRBV18 and TRBJ2-3; 8 bases map to TRBD1. The CDR3 spans 13 residues. With 8 bases clipped from V and 4 bases from J, the junction kept 5 bases outside the gene matches. The germline CDR1 and CDR2 sequences are KGHSH and LQKENI. The CDR3 here is CASQTGASDTQYF. In DNA, the CDR3 is TGTGCCAGCCAGACAGGGGCTTCAGATACGCAGTATTTT.

The genes are TRBV7-9 and TRBJ2-1; TRBD1 agrees at 8 bases. Germline CDR1 reads SEHNR; CDR2 reads FQNEAQ (reference sequence). J lost 5 bases, V lost 4 bases, and 7 bases had no gene match. The CDR3 is made up of 15 amino acids. CDR3 nucleotide sequence: TGTGCCAGCAGCTCCGGACAGGGAAAGAACAATGAGCAGTTCTTC. Translation: CASSSGQGKNNEQFF.

In this sample, this clone turned up once. The rearrangement uses TRBV29-1 and TRBJ2-1; D may be TRBD1 or TRBD2 (5 bases each). The V end lost 6 bases, the J end lost 13 bases, and 13 bases lay between the germline ends. CDR1 and CDR2 from the germline V gene are SQVTM and ANQGSEA. The CDR3 is 10 amino acids. The CDR3 here is CSVTGTSQFF. The CDR3 nucleotides read TGCAGCGTGACCGGGACGAGTCAGTTCTTC.

V and J are TRBV7-9 and TRBJ2-4; TRBD2 might be the D (6 bases). The CDR3 is made up of 14 amino acids. CDR1 and CDR2 from the germline V gene are SEHNR and FQNEAQ (reference sequence). V was pared by 3 bases and J by 7 bases, with 13 bases between. CDR3: CASSFGKRGNIQYF. CDR3 DNA sequence: TGTGCCAGCAGCTTTGGAAAACGGGGGAACATTCAGTACTTC.

The chain carries TRBV19 and TRBJ2-2; the D gene is possibly TRBD1 (6 bases). From germline, CDR1 is LNHDA and CDR2 SQIVND (reference sequence). Trimming pared 4 bases from V and 6 bases from J, leaving 15 bases between. This CDR3 spans 15 amino acids. DNA of the CDR3: TGTGCCAGTAGTAGCCGGGACAAGAGGGCCGGGGAGCTGTTTTTT. It encodes CASSSRDKRAGELFF.

The chain combines TRBV30 with TRBJ1-5; 9 bases agree with TRBD1. The CDR3 runs to 15 residues. Germline V gene data show CDR1 as GTSNPN and CDR2 as SVGIG (reference sequence). V shed 3 bases, J shed 6 bases, and the junction held 9 bases outside the gene matches. The CDR3 loop reads CAWRKKTGGTQPQHF. DNA for the CDR3: TGTGCCTGGAGGAAAAAGACAGGGGGGACTCAGCCCCAGCATTTT.

The chain combines TRBV2 with TRBJ1-2, with 9 bases matching TRBD1. There are 15 residues in the CDR3. The V gene's germline CDR1 is SNHLY and CDR2 FYNNEI. Germline trimming cut 7 bases from V and 5 bases from J; bases unmatched to any gene: 11. CDR3 protein: CASMDRGQGRYGYTF. The CDR3 DNA is TGTGCCAGCATGGATCGGGGACAGGGCCGATATGGCTACACCTTC.

This chain uses TRBV5-1 with TRBJ2-1, with D possibly matching TRBD2 (5 bases). This CDR3 is built from 14 residues. V gave up 1 base and J gave up 9 bases, with 14 bases separating them. Germline-derived CDR1 and CDR2 are SGHRS and YFSETQ. CDR3 residues: CASSLMDGGGEQFF. In DNA form, the CDR3 reads TGCGCCAGCAGCTTGATGGACGGAGGTGGTGAGCAGTTCTTC. The full variable domain, in which reference TRBV5-1 and TRBJ2-1 provide the parts outside the CDR3, is KAGVTQTPRYLIKTRGQQVTLSCSPISGHRSVSWYQQTPGQGLQFLFEYFSETQRNKGNFPGRFSGRQFSNSRSEMNVSTLELGDSALYLCASSLMDGGGEQFFGPGTRLTVL.

The rearrangement joins TRBV7-4 to TRBJ2-6; D gene ambiguous. The V end lost 5 bases, the J end lost 5 bases, and 22 bases lay between the germline ends. The CDR3 has 18 amino acids. The germline CDR1 and CDR2 sequences are SGHVT and SQSDAQ. CDR3 in DNA: TGTGCCAGCAGCAAAGTAACCAGCTCACAAAGTCGGGCCAACGTCCTGACTTTC. Translating it yields CASSKVTSSQSRANVLTF.

This clone has just one count. The chain recombines TRBV18 with TRBJ2-3, with unresolved D. The CDR3 covers 13 residues. Germline loops: CDR1 KGHSH, CDR2 LQKENI. V dropped 4 bases and J dropped 4 bases, with 9 bases sitting between them. CDR3 in amino acids: CASSQNSPDTQYF. CDR3 bases: TGTGCCAGCTCACAGAATTCCCCAGATACGCAGTATTTT.

The V gene is TRBV6-1, the J gene TRBJ1-4, with a possible D match to TRBD1 (6 bases). Germline CDR1 is MNHNS and CDR2 is SASEGT. The CDR3 contains 13 residues. The ends were cut back, 7 bases at V and 8 bases at J, with 14 bases in the middle. The CDR3 loop is CASKPGQREKLFF. Written as DNA, the CDR3 is TGTGCCAGCAAACCTGGACAGAGAGAAAAACTGTTTTTT.

The chain is built from TRBV2 and TRBJ2-7; 9 positions match TRBD2. Germline lookup yields CDR1 SNHLY and CDR2 FYNNEI. The CDR3 is 15 amino acids. The V segment lost 2 bases and the J segment 2 bases; nucleotides outside the gene matches: 4. The CDR3 nucleotides read TGTGCCAGCAGTGAATTAGTAGCGGGAGCCTACGAGCAGTACTTC. Translated, it gives CASSELVAGAYEQYF.

This sequence joins TRBV5-1 and TRBJ2-3, with D perhaps being TRBD1 or TRBD2 (5 bases each). Trimming removed 9 bases from V and 2 bases from J, with 16 bases in between. Germline CDR1 SGHRS, CDR2 YFSETQ. This CDR3 has 14 residues. CDR3 nucleotide sequence: TGCGCCACCACCACGGGGCAGAACACAGATACGCAGTATTTT. Translated: CATTTGQNTDTQYF.